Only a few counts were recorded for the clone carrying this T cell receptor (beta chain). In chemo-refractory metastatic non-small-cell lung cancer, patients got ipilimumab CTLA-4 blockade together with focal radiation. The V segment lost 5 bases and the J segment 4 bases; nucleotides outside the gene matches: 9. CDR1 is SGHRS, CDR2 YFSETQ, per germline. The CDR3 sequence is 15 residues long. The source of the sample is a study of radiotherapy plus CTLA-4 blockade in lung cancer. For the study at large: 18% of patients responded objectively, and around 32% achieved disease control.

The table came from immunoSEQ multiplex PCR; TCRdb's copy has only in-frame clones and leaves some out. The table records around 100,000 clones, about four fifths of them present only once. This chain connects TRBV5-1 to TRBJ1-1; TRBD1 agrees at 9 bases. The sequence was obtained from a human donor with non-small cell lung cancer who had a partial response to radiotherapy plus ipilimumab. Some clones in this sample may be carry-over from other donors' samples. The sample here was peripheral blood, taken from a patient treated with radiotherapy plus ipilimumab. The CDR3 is CASSMTGGASTEAFF. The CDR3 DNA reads TGCGCCAGCAGTATGACAGGGGGGGCTAGCACTGAAGCTTTCTTT.